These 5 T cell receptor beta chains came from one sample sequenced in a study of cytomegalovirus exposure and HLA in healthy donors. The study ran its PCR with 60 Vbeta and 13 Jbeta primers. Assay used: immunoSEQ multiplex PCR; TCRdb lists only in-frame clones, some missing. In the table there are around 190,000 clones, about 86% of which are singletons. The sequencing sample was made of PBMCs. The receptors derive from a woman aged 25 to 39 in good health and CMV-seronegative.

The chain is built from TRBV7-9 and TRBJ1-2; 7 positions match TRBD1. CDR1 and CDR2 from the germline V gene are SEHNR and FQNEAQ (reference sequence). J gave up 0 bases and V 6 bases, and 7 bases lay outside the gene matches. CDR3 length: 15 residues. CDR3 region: CASRHGQATNYGYTF. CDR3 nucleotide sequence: TGTGCCAGCAGGCACGGACAGGCCACTAACTATGGCTACACCTTC.

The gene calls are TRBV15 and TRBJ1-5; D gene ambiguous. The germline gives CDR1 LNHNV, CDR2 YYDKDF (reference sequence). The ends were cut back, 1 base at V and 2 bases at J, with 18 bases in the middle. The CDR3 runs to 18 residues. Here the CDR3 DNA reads TGTGCCACCAGCAGAGGGAGCGCCGGAGGTTTTGGCAATCAGCCCCAGCATTTT. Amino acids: CATSRGSAGGFGNQPQHF.

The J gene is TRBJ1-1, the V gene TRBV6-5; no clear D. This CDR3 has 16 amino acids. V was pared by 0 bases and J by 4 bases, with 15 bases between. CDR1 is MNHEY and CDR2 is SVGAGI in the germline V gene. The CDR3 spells CASSYSIAGVGTEAFF. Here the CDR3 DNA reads TGTGCCAGCAGTTACTCGATAGCTGGCGTGGGCACTGAAGCTTTCTTT.

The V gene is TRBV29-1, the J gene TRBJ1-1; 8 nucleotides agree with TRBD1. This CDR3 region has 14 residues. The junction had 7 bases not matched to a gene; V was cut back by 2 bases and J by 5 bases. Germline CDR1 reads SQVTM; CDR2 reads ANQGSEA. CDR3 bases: TGCAGCGTTGAATCCGGGACAGGCCGGACTGAAGCTTTCTTT. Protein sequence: CSVESGTGRTEAFF. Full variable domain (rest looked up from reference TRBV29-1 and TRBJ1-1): SAVISQKPSRDICQRGTSLTIQCQVDSQVTMMFWYRQQPGQSLTLIATANQGSEATYESGFVIDKFPISRPNLTFSTLTVSNMSPEDSSIYLCSVESGTGRTEAFFGQGTRLTVV.

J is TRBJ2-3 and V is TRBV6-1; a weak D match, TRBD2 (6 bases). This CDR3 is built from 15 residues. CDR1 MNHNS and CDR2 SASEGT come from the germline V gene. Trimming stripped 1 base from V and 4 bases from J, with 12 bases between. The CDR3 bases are TGTGCCAGCAGTGAAGGGGGTGGGGGGTCAGATACGCAGTATTTT. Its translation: CASSEGGGGSDTQYF.